This T cell receptor beta chain came from a study of T cells in Graves' hyperthyroidism and ophthalmopathy. V lost 4 bases and J 0 bases, leaving 12 bases between the germline ends. Germline V CDR1 and CDR2: MGHRA, YSYEKL. The CDR3 extends over 15 amino acids. This clonotype showed up just a few times. The TCR beta CDR3 regions underwent amplification using RNA transcripts as the source. First-round RT-PCR of the TCR CDR3 relied on the HTBI primer set. A single record per CDR3 protein comes from TCRdb applying MiXCR to the multiplex PCR reads. The sample lists around 340,000 distinct CDR3 sequences, about 20% occurring once.

The source material was blood. The clonotype originates from a woman between 45 and 65 years old with Graves' hyperthyroidism. The gene calls are TRBV4-1 and TRBJ1-1; D is unclear. The CDR3 DNA is TGCGCCAGCAGCCGAAGTTTCAACGTGAACACTGAAGCTTTCTTT. Its protein product is CASSRSFNVNTEAFF.